This T cell receptor (beta chain) derives from a study of Graves' ophthalmopathy and Graves' hyperthyroidism. Study observations and caveats: Predictions made by the model for ophthalmopathy progression reached 70.59% sensitivity and just under 75% specificity. Among thyroid clonotypes expanded above 0.001 frequency, most also appeared in blood.

The table lists this clonotype with many counts. The antigen remains undetermined. Amplification of TCR beta CDR3 regions used RNA transcripts. An initial RT-PCR round employing HTBI primers preceded a second-round multiplex PCR. TCRdb recomputed calls from the multiplex PCR reads with MiXCR, one row per CDR3 protein. The sample shows under 200,000 distinct CDR3 sequences, over 35% of them seen only once. Moderate-to-severe activity, CAS at least 3, NOSPECS at least 4 and duration under 3 months characterized donors with ophthalmopathy. About 10 ml of fresh blood yielded the PBMCs by density gradient. The V segment lost 5 bases and the J segment 4 bases; nucleotides outside the gene matches: 6. CDR1 is MNHNS, CDR2 SASEGT, per germline. The CDR3 has 15 amino acids.

Sequencing was performed on peripheral blood. The TCR sequence derives from a woman aged 35 to 49 with Graves' ophthalmopathy. The rearrangement links TRBV6-1 to TRBJ2-5; TRBD1 agrees at 11 bases. The chain's CDR3 is CASSQEGTGGETQYF. In DNA, the CDR3 is TGTGCCAGCAGTCAGGAAGGGACAGGGGGAGAGACCCAGTACTTC.